Sequencing of this TCR beta chain was carried out in a study of T cells in Graves' hyperthyroidism and ophthalmopathy. The V and J ends lost 8 bases and 6 bases respectively, with 19 bases between them. Germline assignment: CDR1 MNHEY and CDR2 SVGAGI. CDR3 length equals 15 residues. From RNA transcripts, TCR beta CDR3 regions were amplified. First-round RT-PCR targeting the TCR CDR3 was performed with the HTBI primer set. TCRdb called the multiplex PCR reads again in MiXCR, with one record for every CDR3 protein. The data contain about 570,000 distinct CDR3 sequences, 40% to 55% of them singletons. It was uncontrolled infection, other autoimmune disease, pregnancy or lactation that excluded patients. This clonotype showed up many times.

This clonotype was sampled from an adult woman with Graves' disease, either hyperthyroidism or ophthalmopathy (not recorded which). Sequences were obtained from peripheral blood or thyroid tissue (not recorded which). V usage is TRBV6-5 and J usage is TRBJ2-2, with D perhaps TRBD1 (6 bases). The CDR3 region is CASRKLQGGAGELFF. DNA for the CDR3: TGTGCCAGCCGGAAACTACAGGGTGGGGCCGGGGAGCTGTTTTTT.